This TCR beta chain was sequenced for a study of regulatory and conventional T cells in RAG deficiency. Study results and limitations: Control T-cell subsets had markedly higher Shannon entropy and lower Simpson indices than RAG-deficient patients. Omenn syndrome and CID/AS patients had about 100-fold fewer unique Treg TCR beta sequences, versus roughly 10-fold elsewhere. Shorter CDR3s in all patient subsets; >85% Treg-Tconv overlap in Omenn. Omenn CD25-high CD127-low cells may be activated cells, not true Tregs.

Libraries were prepared by immunoSEQ multiplex PCR; TCRdb keeps only in-frame clonotypes and omits some of them. Of 25,000 to 35,000 clones listed, about 90% are singletons. Comment on this clone: Its antigen is unidentified.

The CDR3 totals 12 residues. Trimming removed 1 base at V and 7 bases at J, with 7 bases between. Germline values: CDR1 MDHEN, CDR2 SYDVKM. The data were also submitted as part of a second study, on regulatory T cells. From that study: Primers: 52 TRBV forward and 13 TRBJ reverse.

Sequenced input: CD8+ T cells sorted from blood. This clonotype originated in a human donor in good health. The chain is built from TRBV28 and TRBJ1-1; D gene uncertain. The CDR3 DNA follows: TGTGCCAGCAGTTTATTGACGGGTGAAGCTTTCTTT. It specifies CASSLLTGEAFF. The full variable domain, completed using reference TRBV28 and TRBJ1-1, is DVKVTQSSRYLVKRTGEKVFLECVQDMDHENMFWYRQDPGLGLRLIYFSYDVKMKEKGDIPEGYSVSREKKERFSLILESASTNQTSMYLCASSLLTGEAFFGQGTRLTVV.